Detailed here is one TCR beta chain. CDR3 length equals 15 residues. Germline-derived CDR1 and CDR2 are LGHNA and YNFKEQ. After removal of 2 bases from V and 1 base from J, the junction contained 4 bases not matched to a gene. The PCR contained 60 Vbeta and 13 Jbeta primers. Assay used: immunoSEQ multiplex PCR; TCRdb lists only in-frame clones, some missing. The sample has tens of thousands of clones; 70% to 85% are singletons. This entry belongs to a study of cytomegalovirus exposure and HLA in healthy donors. Study-level information: HLA-typed donors were the source of roughly 85 million unique TCRs held in an early data release.

The V gene is TRBV4-2, the J gene TRBJ1-1; 7 bases agree with TRBD1. The sequenced sample consisted of PBMCs. The source is a man aged 55-75 years in good health and CMV-seronegative. CDR3 nucleotides: TGTGCCAGCAGCCAAAGGACAGGATCGAACACTGAAGCTTTCTTT. It codes for CASSQRTGSNTEAFF.